This T cell receptor beta chain was recorded in a study of regulatory T cells in long-lasting Graves disease. Study background: Over-5-year antithyroid drug use with positive TSH receptor antibodies defined persistent Graves' disease in the study.

In building TCR beta libraries, iRepertoire HTBI primers were used together with Arm-PCR of CDR3 regions. TCRdb re-called the multiplex PCR reads with MiXCR, one entry per CDR3 protein. The data show some 370,000 distinct CDR3 sequences, less than 25% seen once. Whole-study results and caveats: Newly diagnosed patients had higher TCR diversity than persistent Graves' patients did.

A word on this clonotype: Its specificity is unknown.

Time point of the sample: persistent/refractory GD, antithyroid drugs over 5 years with positive TRAb. Extracted PBMC RNA gave rise to the TCR library. The patients included were those that came from an endocrinology department in Xi'an, China. The source was peripheral blood mononuclear cells (PBMCs), collected when the disease was refractory, from a patient treated with antithyroid drugs. This clonotype originated in a female donor with Graves disease.

The CDR3: CASSRGTLFGGNTIYF. The CDR3 DNA sequence: TGTGCCAGCAGCCGAGGGACCCTGTTCGGTGGAAACACCATATATTTT. This chain uses TRBV3-1 with TRBJ1-3; weak D call: TRBD1 (5 bases). The V gene's germline CDR1 is LGHDT and CDR2 YNNKEL (reference sequence). Trimming cost V 4 bases and J 3 bases, with 16 bases left between them. CDR3 length equals 16 residues.